Presented here are 20 T cell receptor beta chains from one specimen sequenced in a study of blood T cell repertoires in COVID-19. TCRdb keeps only in-frame clones here, not all; method: immunoSEQ multiplex PCR. This sample has roughly 400,000 clones, with around nine tenths found just once. Input material: PBMCs or T cells enriched from blood (not recorded which). All receptors derive from a young woman who had recovered from COVID-19.

The table lists this clone with a count of one. V is TRBV27 and J is TRBJ2-2; possible D gene TRBD2, 6 bases. With 3 bases removed from V and 7 bases from J, the gap between germline ends came to 15 bases. CDR3 length equals 15 residues. Germline assignment: CDR1 MNHEY and CDR2 SMNVEV (reference sequence). The CDR3 region is CASSFHREIVGELFF. For the CDR3, the DNA is TGTGCCAGCAGTTTTCATCGGGAGATTGTCGGGGAGCTGTTTTTT.

This clone was recorded once. The rearrangement uses TRBV19 and TRBJ2-2, with D possibly TRBD2 on 5 matching bases. CDR1 is LNHDA, CDR2 SQIVND, per germline (reference sequence). Trimming cost V 4 bases and J 0 bases, with 6 bases left between them. The length of the CDR3 is 14 residues. This CDR3 reads CASSSGPNTGELFF. In DNA form, the CDR3 reads TGTGCCAGTAGTAGCGGGCCGAACACCGGGGAGCTGTTTTTT.

As to this clone: Additional DNA sequences in this sample encode the identical CDR3. The CDR3 bases are TGTGCCAGTAGTATAGATCGAAGGGGTGATCAGCCCCAGCATTTT. This sequence encodes CASSIDRRGDQPQHF. This chain joins TRBV19 and TRBJ1-5; maybe TRBD1 (5 bases). The germline gives CDR1 LNHDA, CDR2 SQIVND (reference sequence). CDR3 length: 15 amino acids. Trimming shortened V by 0 bases and J by 5 bases, and 11 bases separated the two germline ends.

The chain employs TRBV7-2 and TRBJ1-2, with 7 positions matching TRBD1. Germline V gene lookup returns CDR1 SGHTA and CDR2 FQGNSA. V shed 4 bases and J 4 bases; nucleotides not matched to a gene: 9. The CDR3 is made up of 15 amino acids. CDR3 in DNA: TGTGCCAGCAGCTACCTGGGGGACAGATTCTATGGCTACACCTTC. Protein: CASSYLGDRFYGYTF.

This clone showed up just a few times. This chain connects TRBV25-1 to TRBJ2-7; D ambiguous. The CDR3 consists of 12 residues. In germline, CDR1 is MGHDK, CDR2 SYGVNS. V was cut by 1 base and J by 6 bases, with 7 bases left in between. CDR3 sequence (DNA): TGTGCCAGCAGTGAATCAGGCTCCGAGCAGTACTTC. This gives the protein CASSESGSEQYF.

This clone has just a few counts. The chain carries TRBV25-1 and TRBJ2-7; TRBD2 matches 9 bases. V lost 2 bases, J lost 3 bases, and 11 bases stayed unmatched. The CDR3 runs to 17 residues. From germline, CDR1 is MGHDK and CDR2 SYGVNS. The CDR3 nucleotides read TGTGCCAGCAGTGAAAGGGGAGGCGGGAGGGCCCTCTACGAGCAGTACTTC. This codes for CASSERGGGRALYEQYF.

This clone was recorded once. CDR3 sequence reads: CAWSVHGGGNTEAFF. CDR3 DNA sequence: TGTGCCTGGAGTGTACATGGCGGGGGGAACACTGAAGCTTTCTTT. The chain couples TRBV30 to TRBJ1-1; D is possibly TRBD1 (5 bases). Germline loops: CDR1 GTSNPN, CDR2 SVGIG (reference sequence). Deletions cut 0 bases from V and 1 base from J, with 12 bases between. The CDR3 length is 15 residues.

This sequence joins TRBV29-1 and TRBJ1-2; 8 nucleotides match TRBD1. CDR1 and CDR2 (germline): SQVTM, ANQGSEA. The junction had 4 bases not matched to a gene; V was cut back by 3 bases and J by 4 bases. The CDR3 runs to 13 residues. In DNA, the CDR3 is TGCAGCGTTGAGGGGACAGGAGCCTATGGCTACACCTTC. Translation gives CSVEGTGAYGYTF.

The V call is TRBV19, the J call TRBJ1-5, with D unresolved. The CDR3 has 14 residues. V gave up 8 bases and J gave up 0 bases, with 11 bases separating them. Germline V CDR1 and CDR2: LNHDA, SQIVND (reference sequence). In nucleotides, the CDR3 is TGTGCCAGTCCCGTGGCGGATAGCAATCAGCCCCAGCATTTT. As protein: CASPVADSNQPQHF.

The chain couples TRBV29-1 to TRBJ2-3; 8 bases are shared with TRBD2. V shed 7 bases, J shed 4 bases, and the junction held 22 bases outside the gene matches. CDR3 length equals 18 residues. Germline-derived CDR1 and CDR2 are SQVTM and ANQGSEA. The CDR3 coding sequence is TGCAGCGCCCTGGTCTGGCCATCTGCGGGAGGAACTTCAGATACGCAGTATTTT. Translation: CSALVWPSAGGTSDTQYF.

V and J are TRBV4-2 and TRBJ2-7; D is possibly TRBD2 (6 bases). This CDR3 is 14 amino acids long. Looked up from germline, CDR1 is LGHNA and CDR2 is YNFKEQ. V shed 3 bases and J shed 0 bases, with 9 bases lying between them. The chain's CDR3 is CASSQGGRSYEQYF. The CDR3 DNA is TGTGCCAGCAGCCAGGGGGGACGCTCCTACGAGCAGTACTTC.

About this clone itself: The same CDR3 arises from other DNA sequences in this sample as well. The chain couples TRBV5-1 to TRBJ1-5; 11 bases are a match to TRBD1. The CDR3 is 14 amino acids. Germline-derived CDR1 and CDR2 are SGHRS and YFSETQ. The junction had 2 bases not matched to a gene; V was cut back by 4 bases and J by 5 bases. Written as DNA, the CDR3 is TGCGCCAGCAGCAGGACAGGGGGCGATCAGCCCCAGCATTTT. Its protein is CASSRTGGDQPQHF.

The rearrangement joins TRBV28 to TRBJ1-1; D not certain. The CDR3 is made up of 13 amino acids. V lost 5 bases and J 8 bases, leaving 15 bases between the germline ends. Germline CDR1 MDHEN, CDR2 SYDVKM. DNA of the CDR3: TGTGCCAGCAGTCCCCGAGCGACCCCCGAAGCTTTCTTT. This codes for CASSPRATPEAFF. Drawing the rest from reference TRBV28 and TRBJ1-1, the complete variable domain is DVKVTQSSRYLVKRTGEKVFLECVQDMDHENMFWYRQDPGLGLRLIYFSYDVKMKEKGDIPEGYSVSREKKERFSLILESASTNQTSMYLCASSPRATPEAFFGQGTRLTVV.

The genes are TRBV4-2 and TRBJ2-1; 9 nucleotides align to TRBD2. Trimming cost V 3 bases and J 5 bases; bases outside gene matches: 8. The CDR3 sequence is 16 residues long. Germline CDR1 reads LGHNA; CDR2 reads YNFKEQ. DNA for the CDR3: TGTGCCAGCAGCCACCACTTTGCGGGGGGGAACAATGAGCAGTTCTTC. Encoded protein: CASSHHFAGGNNEQFF.

The chain joins TRBV27 to TRBJ2-7; unclear D gene. V was clipped by 5 bases and J by 0 bases, with 14 bases between them. Germline V CDR1 and CDR2: MNHEY, SMNVEV (reference sequence). This CDR3 is 15 amino acids long. CDR3 coding DNA: TGTGCCAGCAGTCCCCGAGGCTATGGCTCCTACGAGCAGTACTTC. It codes for CASSPRGYGSYEQYF.

The genes are TRBV10-3 and TRBJ2-5; 8 nucleotides agree with TRBD2. V trimming: 2 bases; J trimming: 3 bases; junction bases outside the gene matches: 11. Germline V gene lookup returns CDR1 ENHRY and CDR2 SYGVKD. The CDR3 runs to 17 residues. CDR3 loop: CAISESGELAAEETQYF. In DNA form, the CDR3 reads TGTGCCATCAGTGAGAGCGGCGAACTAGCGGCGGAAGAGACCCAGTACTTC.

The J gene is TRBJ1-1, the V gene TRBV5-6, with D possibly being TRBD1 (6 bases). Germline loops: CDR1 SGHDT, CDR2 YYEEEE. V was trimmed by 4 bases and J by 1 base, leaving 8 bases between them. The CDR3 runs 13 residues. The CDR3 reads CASSEDRNTEAFF. CDR3 in DNA: TGTGCCAGCAGCGAGGACAGGAACACTGAAGCTTTCTTT.

CDR3 DNA: TGTGCCAGCACTCCGGCAGAGGCCTACGAGCAGTACTTC. Amino acids: CASTPAEAYEQYF. The chain has TRBV25-1 and TRBJ2-7; D remains unclear. V lost 7 bases and J 2 bases, leaving 12 bases between the germline ends. Germline V gene lookup returns CDR1 MGHDK and CDR2 SYGVNS. The CDR3 contains 13 residues.

The J gene is TRBJ2-7, the V gene TRBV5-1; weak D call: TRBD2 (6 bases). This CDR3 spans 15 amino acids. Germline V gene lookup returns CDR1 SGHRS and CDR2 YFSETQ. With 0 bases removed from V and 3 bases from J, the gap between germline ends came to 13 bases. This CDR3 is CASSLAGAEFYEQYF. The CDR3 DNA reads TGCGCCAGCAGCTTGGCGGGAGCAGAGTTCTACGAGCAGTACTTC.

The chain uses TRBV28 and TRBJ1-2, with a tentative D call TRBD1 (5 bases). Germline V gene lookup returns CDR1 MDHEN and CDR2 SYDVKM. This CDR3 spans 12 amino acids. V dropped 5 bases and J dropped 8 bases, with 12 bases sitting between them. The CDR3 region is CASSPDTLGYTF. CDR3 DNA sequence: TGTGCCAGCAGTCCGGACACTCTAGGCTACACCTTC.